These 26 T cell receptor beta chains share one sample of origin, sequenced in a study of blood T cell repertoires in COVID-19. Clones were read by immunoSEQ multiplex PCR, and TCRdb kept only the in-frame ones, dropping some. The sample records around 250,000 clones, roughly 88% being singletons. Sequencing was done on a sample of PBMCs or T cells enriched from blood (not recorded which). The source is a woman between 50 and 59 years old who had recovered from COVID-19.

This clone is a singleton in its sample. V usage is TRBV3-1 (or the pseudogene TRBV3-2) and J usage is TRBJ2-1, with TRBD2 identical over 11 bases. The V segment lost 2 bases and the J segment 9 bases; nucleotides outside the gene matches: 6. From germline, CDR1 is LGHDT and CDR2 YNNKEL (reference sequence). The CDR3 extends over 15 amino acids. The CDR3 loop reads CASSQTSGSLGEQFF. CDR3 in DNA: TGTGCCAGCAGCCAAACTAGCGGGAGCTTGGGTGAGCAGTTCTTC.

The J gene is TRBJ1-1, the V gene TRBV20-1; D may be TRBD1 (5 bases). V shed 3 bases and J shed 0 bases, with 14 bases lying between them. Per germline, CDR1 DFQATT and CDR2 SNEGSKA (reference sequence). The CDR3 is 15 residues long. Here the CDR3 reads CSASRSGSLNTEAFF. In DNA, the CDR3 is TGCAGTGCTAGTAGGTCAGGGTCTTTGAACACTGAAGCTTTCTTT.

The gene calls are TRBV27 and TRBJ2-5; perhaps TRBD1 as D (5 bases). Trimming stripped 3 bases from V and 5 bases from J, with 10 bases between. The length of the CDR3 is 13 residues. Per the germline V gene, CDR1 is MNHEY and CDR2 is SMNVEV (reference sequence). CDR3: CASSLTVLETQYF. The CDR3 DNA sequence: TGTGCCAGCAGTTTGACAGTTCTGGAGACCCAGTACTTC.

J is TRBJ2-7 and V is TRBV19; 10 bases match TRBD1. The CDR3 consists of 15 residues. The germline V gene encodes CDR1 LNHDA and CDR2 SQIVND (reference sequence). V lost 2 bases and J lost 3; bases outside the gene matches: 4. This CDR3 reads CASSITWTGGYEQYF. In nucleotides, the CDR3 is TGTGCCAGTAGTATAACATGGACAGGGGGCTACGAGCAGTACTTC.

The chain joins TRBV5-1 to TRBJ2-6, with D possibly TRBD2 on 6 matching bases. This CDR3 spans 17 amino acids. V lost 4 bases, J lost 0 bases, and 14 bases lay in between. Germline loops: CDR1 SGHRS, CDR2 YFSETQ. This CDR3 is CASSPEGSFSGANVLTF. The CDR3 DNA is TGCGCCAGCAGCCCGGAGGGTAGTTTCTCTGGGGCCAACGTCCTGACTTTC.

This clone was recorded once. The chain is built from TRBV19 and TRBJ1-5; perhaps TRBD1 as D (6 bases). The CDR3 loop spans 15 amino acids. V shed 5 bases and J shed 0 bases, with 11 bases lying between them. Germline values: CDR1 LNHDA, CDR2 SQIVND (reference sequence). In DNA, the CDR3 is TGTGCCAGTAGTGGAACGGGACATAGCAATCAGCCCCAGCATTTT. This sequence encodes CASSGTGHSNQPQHF.

DNA of the CDR3: TGCGCCAGCAGCGCCACAGGGTTTGAAGCTTTCTTT. Protein product: CASSATGFEAFF. The chain combines TRBV5-1 with TRBJ1-1, with a tentative D call TRBD1 (6 bases). Per germline, CDR1 SGHRS and CDR2 YFSETQ. The CDR3 is 12 residues long. Trimming pared 4 bases from V and 7 bases from J, leaving 11 bases between. Full variable domain (outside the CDR3, taken from reference TRBV5-1 and TRBJ1-1): KAGVTQTPRYLIKTRGQQVTLSCSPISGHRSVSWYQQTPGQGLQFLFEYFSETQRNKGNFPGRFSGRQFSNSRSEMNVSTLELGDSALYLCASSATGFEAFFGQGTRLTVV.

This chain links TRBV7-9 with TRBJ1-6; tentative D call: TRBD1 (6 bases). Trimming cost V 7 bases and J 11 bases, with 9 bases left between them. The CDR3 is 11 residues long. CDR1 is SEHNR, CDR2 FQNEAQ, per germline (reference sequence). CDR3 DNA sequence: TGTGCCAGCAACAGGGATGCACCCCTCCACTTT. Its translation is CASNRDAPLHF.

This clone showed up just a few times. The chain couples TRBV18 to TRBJ1-6; no firm D call. Germline V gives CDR1 KGHSH, CDR2 LQKENI. This CDR3 region has 15 residues. V was shortened by 2 bases and J by 7 bases, with 12 bases between the two germline ends. CDR3 nucleotides: TGTGCCAGCTCACCAAGCGCGGCAATCAATTCACCCCTCCACTTT. This encodes CASSPSAAINSPLHF.

J is TRBJ1-3 and V is TRBV6-4; 8 positions agree with TRBD1. Germline-derived CDR1 and CDR2 are MRHNA and SNTAGT. The V segment lost 4 bases and the J segment 2 bases; nucleotides outside the gene matches: 7. The CDR3 has 16 amino acids. CDR3 sequence (DNA): TGTGCCAGCAGTGGGAATTGGACAGGGCCTGGAAACACCATATATTTT. Translating it yields CASSGNWTGPGNTIYF.

This chain joins TRBV7-2 and TRBJ1-5; weak D call: TRBD1 (6 bases). Germline CDR1 is SGHTA and CDR2 is FQGNSA. The length of the CDR3 is 13 residues. The V gene lost 5 bases and the J gene lost 4 bases, with 9 bases spanning the gap. The CDR3 region has the DNA TGTGCCAGCAGCGACAGGCTTAATCAGCCCCAGCATTTT. Its protein product is CASSDRLNQPQHF.

The V and J genes are TRBV7-2 and TRBJ2-7; D is uncertain. The V and J ends lost 0 bases and 0 bases respectively, with 9 bases between them. CDR1 is SGHTA, CDR2 FQGNSA, per germline. This CDR3 spans 15 amino acids. CDR3 DNA: TGTGCCAGCAGCTTAGCTACAATTCCCTCCTACGAGCAGTACTTC. Translation: CASSLATIPSYEQYF.

This clone turned up a few times. The V gene is TRBV24-1, the J gene TRBJ2-5; 13 nucleotides line up with TRBD2. The length of the CDR3 is 19 residues. Germline CDR1 reads KGHDR; CDR2 reads SFDVKD. This CDR3 is CQIGGPSGLAGPQGETQYF. The CDR3, as DNA: TGTCAAATTGGGGGCCCCTCGGGACTAGCGGGACCCCAGGGGGAGACCCAGTACTTC.

This clone was recorded a few times. The chain recombines TRBV27 with TRBJ2-7; a weak D match, TRBD2 (5 bases). Germline V CDR1 and CDR2: MNHEY, SMNVEV (reference sequence). Trimming removed 5 bases from V and 0 bases from J, with 11 bases in between. The CDR3 length is 14 residues. DNA for the CDR3: TGTGCCAGCAGTCCTAGGACTGGCTCCTACGAGCAGTACTTC. Protein: CASSPRTGSYEQYF.

J is TRBJ2-5 and V is TRBV28; no firm D call. This CDR3 region has 13 residues. V lost 2 bases, J lost 2 bases, and 6 bases lay in between. Looked up from germline, CDR1 is MDHEN and CDR2 is SYDVKM. CDR3 sequence (DNA): TGTGCCAGCAGTTTACCACAACAAGAGACCCAGTACTTC. Protein: CASSLPQQETQYF.

Remarks on this clone: This sample also contains other DNA sequences that code for the same CDR3. The chain employs TRBV15 and TRBJ1-3; D remains ambiguous. CDR3 length: 15 amino acids. Germline CDR1 is LNHNV and CDR2 is YYDKDF (reference sequence). The ends were cut back, 0 bases at V and 0 bases at J, with 6 bases in the middle. CDR3 loop: CATSRDRSSGNTIYF. The CDR3 coding sequence is TGTGCCACCAGCAGAGATAGAAGCTCTGGAAACACCATATATTTT. Together with reference TRBV15 and TRBJ1-3, the CDR3 gives the full variable domain: DAMVIQNPRYQVTQFGKPVTLSCSQTLNHNVMYWYQQKSSQAPKLLFHYYDKDFNNEADTPDNFQSRRPNTSFCFLDIRSPGLGDTAMYLCATSRDRSSGNTIYFGEGSWLTVV.

CDR3: CASSLTSGRTTGELFF. The DNA for the CDR3 is TGTGCCAGCAGCCTAACTAGCGGGAGAACGACCGGGGAGCTGTTTTTT. This chain links TRBV7-9 with TRBJ2-2, with 11 bases aligning to TRBD2. The V segment lost 5 bases and the J segment 5 bases; nucleotides outside the gene matches: 7. Germline CDR1 is SEHNR and CDR2 is FQNEAQ (reference sequence). The CDR3 runs 16 residues.

The chain carries TRBV19 and TRBJ2-2; 11 nucleotides line up with TRBD2. CDR3 length: 20 residues. CDR1 and CDR2 (germline): LNHDA, SQIVND (reference sequence). J gave up 7 bases and V 3 bases, and 19 bases lay outside the gene matches. The CDR3 reads CASSMLIAGGHRASSGELFF. The CDR3 DNA follows: TGTGCCAGTAGTATGTTGATAGCGGGAGGGCATCGGGCCAGCAGCGGGGAGCTGTTTTTT.

The gene calls are TRBV4-2 and TRBJ1-6; D ambiguous. V lost 1 base and J 10 bases, leaving 14 bases between the germline ends. The CDR3 is 15 residues long. Germline-derived CDR1 and CDR2 are LGHNA and YNFKEQ. Here the CDR3 reads CASSQGPLAGSPLHF. CDR3 coding DNA: TGTGCCAGCAGCCAAGGACCCCTGGCGGGGTCACCCCTCCACTTT.

The chain links TRBV27 to TRBJ1-5; a possible D gene is TRBD1 (5 bases). The V end lost 6 bases, the J end lost 6 bases, and 15 bases lay between the germline ends. This CDR3 has 14 amino acids. Germline V gives CDR1 MNHEY, CDR2 SMNVEV (reference sequence). The CDR3: CASSLGEGAQPQHF. The CDR3 DNA is TGTGCCAGCAGCCTAGGGGAAGGGGCTCAGCCCCAGCATTTT.

This chain connects TRBV28 to TRBJ1-3; D is undetermined. Germline-derived CDR1 and CDR2 are MDHEN and SYDVKM. V lost 8 bases, J lost 4 bases, and 15 bases lay in between. This CDR3 spans 14 amino acids. The CDR3 sequence is CASSRPGYGNTIYF. The CDR3 DNA reads TGTGCCAGCTCTCGCCCAGGTTACGGAAACACCATATATTTT.

CDR3 bases: TGTGCCAGCAGCCCCGGACAGATCTCCTACGAGCAGTACTTC. As protein: CASSPGQISYEQYF. The genes are TRBV3-1 (or the pseudogene TRBV3-2) and TRBJ2-7, with D possibly matching TRBD1 (6 bases). The CDR3 runs 14 residues. Trimming shortened V by 4 bases and J by 0 bases, and 10 bases separated the two germline ends. Per the germline V gene, CDR1 is LGHDT and CDR2 is YNNKEL (reference sequence).

The chain couples TRBV21-1 to TRBJ2-3; TRBD2, the D gene given by the table, was not confirmed from the DNA. TRBV21-1 is a documented pseudogene. The length of the CDR3 is 20 residues. This CDR3 reads CASSKEPRLWVSGREDTQYF. As DNA, the CDR3 is TGTGCCAGCAGCAAAGAACCCCGCCTCTGGGTTAGCGGGAGGGAGGATACGCAGTATTTT.

The chain employs TRBV3-1 (or the pseudogene TRBV3-2) and TRBJ2-2; D possibly corresponds to TRBD2 (5 bases). V was trimmed by 2 bases and J by 6 bases, leaving 13 bases between them. The V gene's germline CDR1 is LGHDT and CDR2 YNNKEL (reference sequence). This CDR3 is built from 15 residues. The CDR3 protein is CASSQRLAVAGELFF. The CDR3 nucleotides are TGTGCCAGCAGCCAACGGCTAGCAGTCGCCGGGGAGCTGTTTTTT.

This chain joins TRBV24-1 and TRBJ1-2; no firm D call. This CDR3 is built from 14 residues. V gave up 4 bases and J gave up 3 bases, with 11 bases separating them. In germline, CDR1 is KGHDR, CDR2 SFDVKD. CDR3 DNA sequence: TGTGCCACCAGTGACGACACCCACGACTATGGCTACACCTTC. It translates to CATSDDTHDYGYTF.

This chain uses TRBV2 with TRBJ1-3, with D uncertain. In germline, CDR1 is SNHLY, CDR2 FYNNEI. This CDR3 has 13 residues. V was cut by 6 bases and J by 2 bases, with 8 bases left in between. For the CDR3, the DNA is TGTGCCAGCAGGGGCACCCCTGGAAACACCATATATTTT. Its translation: CASRGTPGNTIYF.